A single sample is the source of the 32 T cell receptor beta chains below, sequenced in a study of patients and donors after allogeneic stem cell transplantation. In TCRdb, the RT-PCR reads were re-called with MiXCR into one record per CDR3 protein. The repertoire includes about 960,000 distinct CDR3 sequences, around 17% of them detected once, and 5% to 6.5% sits in the top ten. Material: blood, either unsorted or a sorted T cell fraction (not recorded which). Source of these receptors: a human donor who was either an allogeneic HSCT recipient or a stem cell or donor lymphocyte infusion donor (not recorded which). It is not recorded whose cells these are; they may come from a transplant donor.

There are a few counts of this clonotype. A read error is possible here, since a much larger clone lies one base away. The chain couples TRBV6-5 to TRBJ1-6; D may be TRBD1 (6 bases). This CDR3 is built from 14 residues. The ends were cut back, 2 bases at V and 6 bases at J, with 8 bases in the middle. Germline CDR1 reads MNHEY; CDR2 reads SVGAGI. In DNA form, the CDR3 reads TGTGCCAGCAGTTACCAGGACAGTAATTCACCCCTCCACTTT. Protein: CASSYQDSNSPLHF.

This clonotype was found many times. The gene calls are TRBV12-3 or TRBV12-4 and TRBJ1-2; D gene ambiguous. The CDR3 consists of 14 residues. Trimming left V 3 bases short and J 0 bases short, with 8 bases between. The CDR3 protein is CASSFSTSNYGYTF. The CDR3 nucleotides are TGTGCCAGCAGTTTTTCGACATCTAACTATGGCTACACCTTC.

J is TRBJ2-7 and V is TRBV5-1; TRBD2 agrees at 11 bases. Per the germline V gene, CDR1 is SGHRS and CDR2 is YFSETQ. After removal of 1 base from V and 7 bases from J, the junction contained 13 bases not matched to a gene. This CDR3 has 17 amino acids. This CDR3 reads CASSLNFLTSGGLEQYF. The CDR3 DNA is TGCGCCAGCAGCTTGAACTTCTTAACTAGCGGGGGACTTGAGCAGTACTTC.

The V and J genes are TRBV29-1 and TRBJ1-2; D is perhaps TRBD1 (6 bases). Deletions cut 4 bases from V and 8 bases from J, with 14 bases between. The CDR3 contains 12 residues. Germline loops: CDR1 SQVTM, CDR2 ANQGSEA. The CDR3 region has the DNA TGCAGCGTTGTGGACAGCCTTTGGGGCTACACCTTC. Protein: CSVVDSLWGYTF.

The chain links TRBV4-3 to TRBJ2-2, with 11 bases matching TRBD2. Per the germline V gene, CDR1 is LGHNA and CDR2 is YSLEER. With 2 bases clipped from V and 0 bases from J, the junction kept 5 bases outside the gene matches. This CDR3 region has 18 residues. The chain's CDR3 is CASSQFLAGGANTGELFF. CDR3 nucleotide sequence: TGCGCCAGCAGCCAATTCCTAGCGGGGGGAGCGAACACCGGGGAGCTGTTTTTT.

The chain combines TRBV20-1 with TRBJ1-5; 7 nucleotides line up with TRBD1. The V gene's germline CDR1 is DFQATT and CDR2 SNEGSKA (reference sequence). The CDR3 length is 13 residues. The ends lost 1 base at V and 9 bases at J; junction bases unmatched: 6. DNA for the CDR3: TGCAGTGCTAGAGTCCCGGGACAGCTGCCCCAGCATTTT. Protein product: CSARVPGQLPQHF.

This clonotype was counted only a few times. The chain employs TRBV5-1 and TRBJ2-4, with TRBD1 as a possible D gene (5 bases). Trimming left V 3 bases short and J 1 base short, with 14 bases between. The germline V gene has CDR1 SGHRS and CDR2 YFSETQ. The CDR3 has 16 amino acids. The CDR3 is CASSSRTKGAKNIQYF. For the CDR3, the DNA is TGCGCCAGCAGCTCGAGGACGAAGGGGGCCAAAAACATTCAGTACTTC.

In its sample, this clonotype was seen many times. The chain combines TRBV6-1 with TRBJ1-3; 8 nucleotides line up with TRBD1. The ends lost 0 bases at V and 4 bases at J; junction bases unmatched: 2. CDR3 length: 15 residues. Germline values: CDR1 MNHNS, CDR2 SASEGT. In nucleotides, the CDR3 is TGTGCCAGCAGTGAAGCTCGGACAGGGGGAAACACCATATATTTT. Translating gives CASSEARTGGNTIYF.

In this sample, this clonotype turned up many times. The chain links TRBV5-1 to TRBJ2-7, with TRBD1 as a possible D gene (5 bases). The V end lost 10 bases, the J end lost 0 bases, and 11 bases lay between the germline ends. This CDR3 has 12 amino acids. Germline V gene data show CDR1 as SGHRS and CDR2 as YFSETQ. DNA of the CDR3: TGCGCCGGCCACAGGAACTCCTACGAGCAGTACTTC. Residues: CAGHRNSYEQYF.

This clonotype has a handful of counts. This chain uses TRBV15 with TRBJ2-1; 7 bases line up with TRBD2. Germline V gene lookup returns CDR1 LNHNV and CDR2 YYDKDF (reference sequence). The CDR3 is made up of 14 amino acids. The V and J ends lost 8 bases and 7 bases, in that order; junction bases with no gene match: 11. The CDR3 reads CATLSGLAENEQFF. As DNA, the CDR3 is TGTGCCACCCTTTCGGGGCTAGCGGAGAATGAGCAGTTCTTC.

This rearrangement joins TRBV12-3 or TRBV12-4 to TRBJ2-1; tentative D call: TRBD1 (7 bases). CDR3 length: 16 residues. With 3 bases removed from V and 4 bases from J, the gap between germline ends came to 16 bases. The CDR3 DNA reads TGTGCCAGCAGTTTTTACGGGGCAGGGGGGTACAATGAGCAGTTCTTC. Translated: CASSFYGAGGYNEQFF.

The rearrangement uses TRBV24-1 and TRBJ2-2; D ambiguous. The V gene lost 4 bases and the J gene lost 5 bases, with 13 bases spanning the gap. Germline loops: CDR1 KGHDR, CDR2 SFDVKD. The CDR3 covers 15 residues. The CDR3 DNA sequence: TGTGCCACCAGTGACCGGACCCCCGGGACCGGGGAGCTGTTTTTT. Protein sequence: CATSDRTPGTGELFF.

Only a few counts were recorded for this clonotype. The genes are TRBV5-6 and TRBJ2-2, with a tentative D call TRBD2 (6 bases). The length of the CDR3 is 14 residues. The V end lost 4 bases, the J end lost 6 bases, and 13 bases lay between the germline ends. Per germline, CDR1 SGHDT and CDR2 YYEEEE. CDR3 loop: CASSAGLYAGELFF. The CDR3 region has the DNA TGTGCCAGCAGCGCGGGATTGTACGCCGGGGAGCTGTTTTTT.

This clonotype occurred a few times. V and J are TRBV6-1 and TRBJ1-2; the match to TRBD1 covers 7 bases. V lost 7 bases and J lost 4; bases outside the gene matches: 6. This CDR3 comprises 13 residues. Germline values: CDR1 MNHNS, CDR2 SASEGT. The CDR3 here is CASIGDRAYGYTF. In nucleotides, the CDR3 is TGTGCCAGCATCGGGGACAGAGCCTATGGCTACACCTTC.

The J gene is TRBJ1-3, the V gene TRBV12-3 or TRBV12-4, with 12 bases fitting TRBD1. Trimming took 8 bases from V and 4 from J; bases not matched to a gene: 12. The CDR3 loop spans 17 amino acids. Written as DNA, the CDR3 is TGTGCCAGCCGACGTGGGACAGGGGGCGCATTGGGAAACACCATATATTTT. It yields the protein CASRRGTGGALGNTIYF.

The chain's CDR3 is CASSETGDETQYF. The CDR3 region has the DNA TGCGCCAGCAGCGAGACGGGGGATGAGACCCAGTACTTC. This sequence joins TRBV5-1 and TRBJ2-5, with D possibly TRBD2 on 6 matching bases. The CDR3 length is 13 residues. The germline V gene has CDR1 SGHRS and CDR2 YFSETQ. Between the trimmed V and J ends, which lost 4 bases and 5 bases, there was a span of 12 bases.

V gene TRBV10-3 combines with J gene TRBJ1-1; TRBD1 is a possible D gene (5 bases). CDR1 is ENHRY, CDR2 SYGVKD, per germline. V lost 4 bases, J lost 5 bases, and 8 bases lay in between. The CDR3 runs 12 residues. CDR3 DNA: TGTGCCATCAGTGCCGGGGGGACTGAAGCTTTCTTT. This gives the protein CAISAGGTEAFF.

The chain carries TRBV2 and TRBJ1-1, with 7 bases aligning to TRBD1. This CDR3 is 14 amino acids long. Germline CDR1 reads SNHLY; CDR2 reads FYNNEI. Trimming removed 6 bases from V and 0 bases from J; junction bases left unmatched: 4. The CDR3 spells CASRIGTVNTEAFF. Here the CDR3 DNA reads TGTGCCAGCAGAATCGGGACAGTGAACACTGAAGCTTTCTTT.

This clonotype was seen a handful of times. V usage is TRBV18 and J usage is TRBJ1-1; D gene uncertain. The CDR3 is 15 residues long. V gave up 6 bases and J gave up 1 base, with 15 bases separating them. Germline V CDR1 and CDR2: KGHSH, LQKENI. The CDR3 protein is CASSPVGVQNTEAFF. For the CDR3, the DNA is TGTGCCAGCTCCCCCGTTGGGGTACAGAACACTGAAGCTTTCTTT.

The chain recombines TRBV5-5 with TRBJ2-7; 8 bases match TRBD1. With V trimmed by 4 bases and J by 3 bases, 6 bases remained unmatched. Germline values: CDR1 SGHKS, CDR2 YYEKEE (reference sequence). The length of the CDR3 is 14 residues. CDR3 loop: CASSRPGQVYEQYF. The DNA for the CDR3 is TGTGCCAGCAGCCGGCCGGGACAGGTCTACGAGCAGTACTTC.

This sequence joins TRBV20-1 and TRBJ2-5; TRBD1 agrees at 9 bases. CDR1 and CDR2 from the germline V gene are DFQATT and SNEGSKA (reference sequence). The CDR3 is made up of 17 amino acids. V shed 5 bases and J 4 bases; nucleotides not matched to a gene: 17. CDR3 in DNA: TGCAGTGCTGGGGGACAGGGAGAAACGGTTGCCCCAGAGACCCAGTACTTC. It encodes CSAGGQGETVAPETQYF.

This chain links TRBV2 with TRBJ2-1, with TRBD2 matching over 8 bases. The CDR3 covers 14 residues. CDR1 is SNHLY and CDR2 is FYNNEI in the germline V gene. Trimming took 8 bases from V and 9 from J; bases not matched to a gene: 12. CDR3 residues: CASVYGRAAGEQFF. CDR3 DNA: TGTGCCAGCGTTTACGGGAGGGCCGCAGGTGAGCAGTTCTTC.

There are a few counts of this clonotype. V gene TRBV5-1 combines with J gene TRBJ2-5; the D is unclear. Germline CDR1 is SGHRS and CDR2 is YFSETQ. Trimming cost V 3 bases and J 2 bases, with 8 bases left between them. This CDR3 contains 13 residues. CDR3 region: CASSYALQETQYF. The CDR3 bases are TGCGCCAGCAGCTATGCATTGCAAGAGACCCAGTACTTC.

This clonotype was recorded at least ten times. V is TRBV12-3 or TRBV12-4 and J is TRBJ1-6, with a tentative D call TRBD1 (6 bases). Between the trimmed V and J ends, which lost 7 bases and 9 bases, there was a span of 25 bases. CDR3 length: 17 amino acids. The CDR3 nucleotides are TGTGCCAGCACTCCCAGGGGAGGGGGTAGGTTAGGTTCACCCCTCCACTTT. This codes for CASTPRGGGRLGSPLHF.

This clonotype was observed a few times. The chain has TRBV20-1 and TRBJ2-3, with D hard to call. CDR1 and CDR2 from the germline V gene are DFQATT and SNEGSKA (reference sequence). Between the trimmed V and J ends, which lost 3 bases and 1 base, there was a span of 11 bases. This CDR3 is 14 amino acids long. CDR3 DNA sequence: TGCAGTGCTAGGAGCCTGGACCGCACAGATACGCAGTATTTT. Protein sequence: CSARSLDRTDTQYF.

As for this clonotype: At one of its ends the junction is not consistent with the germline gene, which may arise from a read error. The gene calls are TRBV4-2 and TRBJ2-1; D not certain. Per the germline V gene, CDR1 is LGHNA and CDR2 is YNFKEQ. CDR3 length: 14 amino acids. CDR3 region: CASNQESRKDEQFF. In DNA form, the CDR3 reads TGTGCCAGCAACCAAGAGTCCCGAAAGGATGAGCAGTTCTTC.

This clonotype was counted a few times. This rearrangement joins TRBV5-1 to TRBJ2-2; D not resolved. The CDR3 length is 15 residues. Looked up from germline, CDR1 is SGHRS and CDR2 is YFSETQ. Trimming took 1 base from V and 2 from J, leaving 9 bases between them. The CDR3 reads CASSLMAPNTGELFF. The CDR3 DNA reads TGCGCCAGCAGCTTGATGGCCCCAAACACCGGGGAGCTGTTTTTT.

This clonotype has a handful of counts. V gene TRBV4-2 combines with J gene TRBJ2-7; TRBD2 agrees at 10 bases. The V gene end was trimmed by 1 base and the J gene end by 4 bases; junction bases not matched to a gene: 4. Germline-derived CDR1 and CDR2 are LGHNA and YNFKEQ. The CDR3 is 15 residues long. Here the CDR3 reads CASSQAPAGGYEQYF. CDR3 nucleotides: TGTGCCAGCAGCCAAGCCCCAGCGGGAGGGTACGAGCAGTACTTC.

This clonotype was picked up a small number of times. The chain recombines TRBV16 with TRBJ2-7, with 9 nucleotides matching TRBD1. The germline V gene has CDR1 KGHSY and CDR2 FQNENV. The CDR3 is 14 amino acids. With 4 bases clipped from V and 5 bases from J, the junction kept 6 bases outside the gene matches. The CDR3 DNA is TGTGCCAGCAGCCGAGGACAGGGGTTAGACGAGCAGTACTTC. As protein: CASSRGQGLDEQYF.

In its sample, this clonotype was seen a few times. The chain employs TRBV9 and TRBJ1-2; D is uncertain. CDR1 and CDR2 from the germline V gene are SGDLS and YYNGEE. This CDR3 has 15 amino acids. Trimming shortened V by 2 bases and J by 4 bases, and 15 bases separated the two germline ends. In DNA, the CDR3 is TGTGCCAGCAGCGTGGGGTCCTTCCTCGGCTATGGCTACACCTTC. Residues: CASSVGSFLGYGYTF.

This sequence joins TRBV6-5 and TRBJ1-2; 8 bases match TRBD1. The length of the CDR3 is 14 residues. J lost 6 bases, V lost 4 bases, and 7 bases had no gene match. CDR1 and CDR2 (germline): MNHEY, SVGAGI. The CDR3 sequence: CASSSTGQAHGYTF. As DNA, the CDR3 is TGTGCCAGCAGTTCAACGGGACAGGCCCATGGCTACACCTTC.

The J gene is TRBJ2-1, the V gene TRBV20-1, with unresolved D. This CDR3 is built from 14 residues. Trimming cost V 0 bases and J 4 bases, with 10 bases left between them. Germline values: CDR1 DFQATT, CDR2 SNEGSKA (reference sequence). Here the CDR3 DNA reads TGCAGTGCTAGAGATACCCTCTTGTACAATGAGCAGTTCTTC. This encodes CSARDTLLYNEQFF.